This T cell receptor beta chain was captured in a study of blood T cell repertoires in COVID-19. The repertoire was sequenced with immunoSEQ multiplex PCR; TCRdb's copy has only in-frame clones and lacks some. Among around 92,000 clones listed, 86% were seen once. Trimming removed 3 bases from V and 11 bases from J; junction bases left unmatched: 9. CDR1 and CDR2 (germline): MDHEN, SYDVKM. The length of the CDR3 is 15 residues. This TCR was sampled from a woman aged 60-75 years in a cohort sampled during active or convalescent COVID-19. This sequence joins TRBV28 and TRBJ1-5, with TRBD1 matching 11 bases. The sequenced material came from peripheral blood. CDR3 DNA: TGTGCCAGCAGTTTGGGGACAGGGGGTATACAAGCCCAGCATTTT. Translation: CASSLGTGGIQAQHF.